This T cell receptor (beta chain) was recovered during a study of blood T cell repertoires in COVID-19. Study at large: COVID-19 samples, acute and convalescent, were from the United States, Italy and Spain.

The method was immunoSEQ multiplex PCR; TCRdb's version includes in-frame clones alone and lacks a portion of them. This sample has some 99,000 clones, with around 83% found just once. V lost 3 bases and J 7 bases, leaving 10 bases between the germline ends. This CDR3 region has 13 residues. Germline values: CDR1 KGHSH, CDR2 LQKENI. This sequence was found in an elderly woman with active or convalescent COVID-19. This chain uses TRBV18 with TRBJ1-5; TRBD1 might be the D (6 bases). The sequenced sample was peripheral blood. DNA for the CDR3: TGTGCCAGCTCACCGGACAGCCACCAGCCCCAGCATTTT. It is translated as CASSPDSHQPQHF.